This TCR beta chain stems from a study of blood T cell repertoires in COVID-19. Study summary: Both acute and convalescent COVID-19 samples were obtained from the United States, Italy and Spain. PBMCs, B-cell-depleted T cells, or T cells provided the cDNA or gDNA that made up the material.

The Seattle site enrolled patients during active infection and followed them longitudinally. Repertoires were generated with immunoSEQ multiplex PCR, while TCRdb's copy carries only in-frame clones and drops some. The sample lists 150,000 or so clones, roughly 80% occurring once. V was clipped by 7 bases and J by 3 bases; unmatched bases: 14. In germline, CDR1 is SNHLY, CDR2 FYNNEI. CDR3 length: 16 residues. V is TRBV2 and J is TRBJ2-5; 7 positions match TRBD1. Sequences were obtained from peripheral blood. This receptor was taken from a woman aged 70-85 years with COVID-19, enrolled during active disease. CDR3 protein: CASKGARTGYKETQYF. In DNA form, the CDR3 reads TGTGCCAGCAAGGGGGCTCGTACGGGCTACAAAGAGACCCAGTACTTC.